Listed below are T cell receptor beta chains from one sample, sequenced in a study of blood T cell repertoires in COVID-19. Clones were read by immunoSEQ multiplex PCR, and TCRdb kept only the in-frame ones, dropping some. Of 540,000 or so clones in the sample, about 89% were seen once. Sequencing used peripheral blood. The receptors here all came from a woman aged 45-59 years with COVID-19, enrolled during active disease. Both conserved end residues are part of each CDR3. The order of the fields is J gene, V gene, clone size, D gene, CDR3 DNA, CDR3 protein. D genes are given only for firm matches. Where a row states a size, it is once, few, many or the class of an expanded clone; other rows omit it.

j_call: TRBJ1-1
v_call: TRBV6-6
clone_size: .
d_call: .
cdr3_nt: TGTGCCAGCGGGGCAGGGACTTTGGCTTTCTTT
cdr3_aa: CASGAGTLAFF

j_call: TRBJ1-1
v_call: TRBV20-1
clone_size: few
d_call: .
cdr3_nt: TGCAGTGCTAGTGCCCGGGCTTTCTTT
cdr3_aa: CSASARAFF

j_call: TRBJ2-3
v_call: TRBV19
clone_size: .
d_call: TRBD1
cdr3_nt: TGTGCCAGTAGTATCCACAGGGGTGAAGGAAGTGGCACAGATACGCAGTATTTT
cdr3_aa: CASSIHRGEGSGTDTQYF

j_call: TRBJ1-1
v_call: TRBV6-5
clone_size: once
d_call: .
cdr3_nt: TGTGCCAGCAGGGACGGACACTCTGAAGCTTTCTTT
cdr3_aa: CASRDGHSEAFF

j_call: TRBJ2-7
v_call: TRBV5-1
clone_size: .
d_call: TRBD1
cdr3_nt: TGCGCCAGCAGCGGGAGGACAGGGGGAAACGAGCAGTACTTC
cdr3_aa: CASSGRTGGNEQYF

j_call: TRBJ1-1
v_call: TRBV6-5
clone_size: .
d_call: TRBD1
cdr3_nt: TGTGCCAGCAGCCTGACAGGGAACGGTGAAGCTTTCTTT
cdr3_aa: CASSLTGNGEAFF

j_call: TRBJ2-7
v_call: TRBV5-4
clone_size: .
d_call: .
cdr3_nt: TGTGCCAGCAGCTTGGGACAGAACACCGTCTCCTACGAGCAGTACTTC
cdr3_aa: CASSLGQNTVSYEQYF

j_call: TRBJ1-5
v_call: TRBV7-8
clone_size: .
d_call: TRBD1
cdr3_nt: TGTGCCAGCAGCCGCCAACCTTGGACAGGGCAGGGGTGGAGTAGCAATCAGCCCCAGCATTTT
cdr3_aa: CASSRQPWTGQGWSSNQPQHF

j_call: TRBJ1-6
v_call: TRBV3-1/TRBV3-2
clone_size: .
d_call: .
cdr3_nt: TGTGCCAGCAGCTGGGACACCAATTCACCCCTCCACTTT
cdr3_aa: CASSWDTNSPLHF

j_call: TRBJ2-5
v_call: TRBV12-3/TRBV12-4
clone_size: .
d_call: .
cdr3_nt: TGTGCCAGCAGTTTCTCAGGGGAAAGGACCCAGTACTTC
cdr3_aa: CASSFSGERTQYF

j_call: TRBJ1-1
v_call: TRBV11-2
clone_size: .
d_call: TRBD1
cdr3_nt: TGTGCCAGCAGCTACCTGACAGGGATGAACACTGAAGCTTTCTTT
cdr3_aa: CASSYLTGMNTEAFF

j_call: TRBJ1-2
v_call: TRBV28
clone_size: once
d_call: .
cdr3_nt: TGTGCCAGCAGTTCCCGAGGGGGTTTATACTATGGCTACACCTTC
cdr3_aa: CASSSRGGLYYGYTF

j_call: TRBJ1-2
v_call: TRBV30
clone_size: .
d_call: .
cdr3_nt: TGTGCCTGGAGTGTCGGAGGAGACTATGGCTACACCTTC
cdr3_aa: CAWSVGGDYGYTF

j_call: TRBJ2-1
v_call: TRBV6-5
clone_size: .
d_call: .
cdr3_nt: TGTGCCAGCAGTTACTCGATGGGACTGTCGAATGAGCAGTTCTTC
cdr3_aa: CASSYSMGLSNEQFF

j_call: TRBJ2-7
v_call: TRBV6-1
clone_size: .
d_call: TRBD1
cdr3_nt: TGTGCCAGCAGTGATCGTATCGGGACAGGGTCCCACGAGCAGTACTTC
cdr3_aa: CASSDRIGTGSHEQYF

j_call: TRBJ1-5
v_call: TRBV18
clone_size: .
d_call: .
cdr3_nt: TGTGCCAGCTCACCCGAAAGCGATCAGCCCCAGCATTTT
cdr3_aa: CASSPESDQPQHF

j_call: TRBJ2-5
v_call: TRBV7-9
clone_size: .
d_call: TRBD1
cdr3_nt: TGTGCCAGCCAACCCTCCGGGACAGGGGGTGCGTCGCCCCAAGAGACCCAGTACTTC
cdr3_aa: CASQPSGTGGASPQETQYF

j_call: TRBJ1-5
v_call: TRBV6-5
clone_size: .
d_call: .
cdr3_nt: TGTGCCAGCAGGGACACAACCCAGCCCCAGCATTTT
cdr3_aa: CASRDTTQPQHF

j_call: TRBJ1-3
v_call: TRBV6-4
clone_size: .
d_call: .
cdr3_nt: TGTGCCAGCAGTGGGGGGGGACGACAGGGAAACACCATATATTTT
cdr3_aa: CASSGGGRQGNTIYF

j_call: TRBJ2-1
v_call: TRBV29-1
clone_size: .
d_call: .
cdr3_nt: TGCAGCGTTTTAACTCACTCAGGGCTCGGTGAGCAGTTCTTC
cdr3_aa: CSVLTHSGLGEQFF

j_call: TRBJ1-2
v_call: TRBV3-1/TRBV3-2
clone_size: .
d_call: .
cdr3_nt: TGTGCCAGCAGGACCAGCGCTAACTATGGCTACACCTTC
cdr3_aa: CASRTSANYGYTF

j_call: TRBJ1-6
v_call: TRBV28
clone_size: .
d_call: TRBD1
cdr3_nt: TGTGCCAGCAGTTCTCACTCCGGGACAGGGTTTAATTCACCCCTCCACTTT
cdr3_aa: CASSSHSGTGFNSPLHF

j_call: TRBJ1-4
v_call: TRBV19
clone_size: .
d_call: .
cdr3_nt: TGTGCCAGTAGCTCCCCCCCAGTTGGAGGGGAAAAACTGTTTTTT
cdr3_aa: CASSSPPVGGEKLFF

j_call: TRBJ2-7
v_call: TRBV12-3/TRBV12-4
clone_size: .
d_call: TRBD1
cdr3_nt: TGTGCCAGCACCCGACAGGGGAGAAACGAGCAGTACTTC
cdr3_aa: CASTRQGRNEQYF

j_call: TRBJ2-3
v_call: TRBV3-1/TRBV3-2
clone_size: once
d_call: TRBD2
cdr3_nt: TGTGCCAGCAGCCAAGGTCTAGCGGGGGGCACAGATACGCAGTATTTT
cdr3_aa: CASSQGLAGGTDTQYF

j_call: TRBJ2-7
v_call: TRBV3-1/TRBV3-2
clone_size: .
d_call: TRBD1
cdr3_nt: TGTGCCAGCAGCCAGACAGGGGCGGGGCAGTACTTC
cdr3_aa: CASSQTGAGQYF

j_call: TRBJ2-1
v_call: TRBV5-8
clone_size: .
d_call: .
cdr3_nt: TGTGCCAGCAGCTTACATTCCCTTGGTGAGCAGTTCTTC
cdr3_aa: CASSLHSLGEQFF

j_call: TRBJ1-1
v_call: TRBV20-1
clone_size: .
d_call: .
cdr3_nt: TGCAGTGCTAGAGATCCGCCAGGGACTTTCTTT
cdr3_aa: CSARDPPGTFF